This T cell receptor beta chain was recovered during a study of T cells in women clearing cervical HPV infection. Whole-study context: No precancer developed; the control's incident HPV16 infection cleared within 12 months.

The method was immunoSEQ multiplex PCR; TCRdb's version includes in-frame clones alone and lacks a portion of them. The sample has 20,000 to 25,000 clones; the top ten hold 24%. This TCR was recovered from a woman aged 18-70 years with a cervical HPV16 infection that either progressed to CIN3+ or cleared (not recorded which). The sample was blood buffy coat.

The chain's CDR3 is CSARGGYQGGVNYGYTF. The CDR3 bases that were read are TGCAGTGCTAGAGGCGGATATCAGGGGGGAGTTAACTATGGC. This chain joins TRBV20-1 and TRBJ1-2, with TRBD1 matching 7 bases. The CDR3 end lies 3 residues beyond the end of the read and is filled in from the germline J gene. The CDR3 consists of 17 residues. The germline V gene has CDR1 DFQATT and CDR2 SNEGSKA (reference sequence). The trim removed 1 base at V and 1 base at J, leaving 12 bases unmatched.